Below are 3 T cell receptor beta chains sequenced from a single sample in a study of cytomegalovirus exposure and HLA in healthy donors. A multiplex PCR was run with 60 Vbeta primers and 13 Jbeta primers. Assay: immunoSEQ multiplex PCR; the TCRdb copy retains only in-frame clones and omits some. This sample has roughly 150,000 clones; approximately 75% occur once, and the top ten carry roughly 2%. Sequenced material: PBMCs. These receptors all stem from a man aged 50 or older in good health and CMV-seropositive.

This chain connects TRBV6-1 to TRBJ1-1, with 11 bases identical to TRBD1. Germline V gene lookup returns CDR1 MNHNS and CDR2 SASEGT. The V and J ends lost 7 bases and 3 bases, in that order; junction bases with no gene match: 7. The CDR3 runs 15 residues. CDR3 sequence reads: CASTPGQGGDTEAFF. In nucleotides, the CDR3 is TGTGCCAGCACCCCGGGACAGGGGGGCGACACTGAAGCTTTCTTT.

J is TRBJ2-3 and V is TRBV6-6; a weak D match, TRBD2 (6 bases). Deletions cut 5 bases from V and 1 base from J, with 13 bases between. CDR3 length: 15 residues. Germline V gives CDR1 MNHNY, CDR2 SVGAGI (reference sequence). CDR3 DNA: TGTGCCAGCAGTGGCCGGGACTCCCGCACAGATACGCAGTATTTT. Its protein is CASSGRDSRTDTQYF.

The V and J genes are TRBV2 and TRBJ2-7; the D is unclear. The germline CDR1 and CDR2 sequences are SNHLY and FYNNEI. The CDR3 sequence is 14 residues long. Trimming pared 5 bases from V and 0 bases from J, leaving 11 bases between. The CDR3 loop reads CASSLATNSYEQYF. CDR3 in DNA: TGTGCCAGCAGTCTGGCCACAAACTCCTACGAGCAGTACTTC.